Below are 30 T cell receptor beta chains sequenced from a single sample in a study of T cells after yellow fever vaccination. TCRdb passed the 5' RACE reads through MiXCR, listing each CDR3 protein once. The profile shows about 160,000 distinct CDR3 sequences, around 7% of them singletons. The sequencing used CD4+ T cells sorted from PBMCs, collected 5 days after the first yellow fever vaccination. Every receptor here comes from a man between 18 and 35 years old who received the YFV17D yellow fever vaccine.

In its sample, this clonotype was seen many times. The rearrangement joins TRBV5-8 to TRBJ2-5; the D is unclear. The CDR3 spans 13 residues. In germline, CDR1 is SGHTS, CDR2 YDEGEE. The germline V and J ends were trimmed by 0 bases and 1 base, with 4 bases remaining between them. For the CDR3, the DNA is TGTGCCAGCAGCTTGGGACCCCAAGAGACCCAGTACTTC. It encodes CASSLGPQETQYF.

This clonotype was detected many times. The chain joins TRBV7-3 to TRBJ2-3; TRBD2 might be the D (6 bases). CDR3 length: 15 residues. Germline CDR1 SGHTA, CDR2 FQGTGA. Trimming removed 1 base at V and 0 bases at J, with 8 bases between. Here the CDR3 reads CASSLNSGSTDTQYF. The CDR3 nucleotides read TGTGCCAGCAGCTTAAATAGCGGAAGCACAGATACGCAGTATTTT.

This clonotype appeared many times. V gene TRBV12-3 or TRBV12-4 combines with J gene TRBJ1-2, with D unclear. V gave up 7 bases and J gave up 1 base, with 13 bases separating them. The CDR3 totals 14 residues. The CDR3 here is CASTLSSDNYGYTF. CDR3 sequence (DNA): TGTGCCAGCACTCTTTCGTCCGATAACTATGGCTACACCTTC.

In this sample, this clonotype turned up many times. The chain recombines TRBV12-3 or TRBV12-4 with TRBJ2-5; D gene ambiguous. The CDR3 runs 12 residues. V lost 6 bases to trimming and J lost 5 bases, with 10 bases between them. CDR3 amino acids: CASSRAEETQYF. In nucleotides, the CDR3 is TGTGCCAGCAGCCGGGCGGAGGAGACCCAGTACTTC.

This clonotype showed up many times. The chain is built from TRBV7-2 and TRBJ2-3; 8 positions match TRBD2. The trim removed 5 bases at V and 1 base at J, leaving 2 bases unmatched. This CDR3 spans 14 amino acids. Germline assignment: CDR1 SGHTA and CDR2 FQGNSA. CDR3 bases: TGTGCCAGCAGCCGTAGCGGGGGCACAGATACGCAGTATTTT. It yields the protein CASSRSGGTDTQYF.

Many counts were recorded for this clonotype. The genes are TRBV4-3 and TRBJ2-5, with D uncertain. The CDR3 is 14 residues long. Trimming shortened V by 1 base and J by 6 bases, and 12 bases separated the two germline ends. Germline assignment: CDR1 LGHNA and CDR2 YSLEER. The chain's CDR3 is CASSQGHSIQTQYF. As DNA, the CDR3 is TGCGCCAGCAGCCAAGGCCACAGTATCCAGACCCAGTACTTC.

The V gene is TRBV12-3 or TRBV12-4, the J gene TRBJ2-5; 11 positions agree with TRBD2. This CDR3 spans 18 amino acids. CDR3 residues: CTCSLALTASGGQETQYF. The CDR3 region has the DNA TGTACCTGCAGTTTAGCGCTTACGGCTAGCGGGGGGCAAGAGACCCAGTACTTC.

On this clonotype: This may be a read error, as it is one base from a much larger clone. The gene calls are TRBV5-1 and TRBJ1-2; 7 bases fit TRBD1. Trimming removed 6 bases from V and 2 bases from J; junction bases left unmatched: 4. Germline values: CDR1 SGHRS, CDR2 YFSETQ. This CDR3 has 13 residues. CDR3: CASNSQGNYGYTF. The CDR3 region has the DNA TGCGCCAGCAACTCACAGGGGAACTATGGCTACACCTTC.

This clonotype turned up a few times. V gene TRBV7-9 combines with J gene TRBJ1-4; unclear D gene. This CDR3 has 15 amino acids. The germline V gene has CDR1 SEHNR and CDR2 FQNEAQ (reference sequence). V lost 1 base, J lost 8 bases, and 14 bases lay in between. The CDR3 protein is CASSLGPDDLEKLFF. The DNA of the CDR3 is TGTGCCAGCAGCTTAGGACCAGACGACTTAGAAAAACTGTTTTTT.

Worth noting for this clonotype: Relative to the germline gene, one junction end is altered; a read error may explain this. As DNA, the CDR3 is TGTGCCACCAGCCAAAGCGCGGGGGAGACCCAGTACTTC. It encodes CATSQSAGETQYF. This rearrangement joins TRBV4-2 to TRBJ2-5, with D possibly being TRBD2 (6 bases). Germline V gene sequence: CDR1 LGHNA, CDR2 YNFKEQ. The CDR3 runs 13 residues.

This chain connects TRBV5-1 to TRBJ2-5, with 7 bases identical to TRBD2. Losses at the gene ends were 0 bases for V and 3 bases for J; bases not matched to a gene: 5. This CDR3 contains 15 residues. Per germline, CDR1 SGHRS and CDR2 YFSETQ. The CDR3 protein is CASSLASLAEETQYF. CDR3 DNA: TGCGCCAGCAGCTTGGCCAGTCTAGCGGAAGAGACCCAGTACTTC.

This clonotype was counted ten times or more. The CDR3 reads CASSKGADQETQYF. The DNA of the CDR3 is TGCGCCAGCAGCAAGGGAGCTGACCAAGAGACCCAGTACTTC. The chain recombines TRBV5-1 with TRBJ2-5; D possibly corresponds to TRBD2 (5 bases). Looked up from germline, CDR1 is SGHRS and CDR2 is YFSETQ. This CDR3 is 14 amino acids long. V was shortened by 4 bases and J by 0 bases, with 10 bases between the two germline ends.

This clonotype was detected many times. The gene calls are TRBV7-2 and TRBJ2-3; 7 positions agree with TRBD2. Germline V lookup: CDR1 SGHTA, CDR2 FQGNSA. The CDR3 totals 15 residues. V was clipped by 2 bases and J by 0 bases; unmatched bases: 2. The CDR3 protein is CASSLQRGSTDTQYF. The DNA for the CDR3 is TGTGCCAGCAGCTTACAGCGGGGTAGCACAGATACGCAGTATTTT.

There are many counts of this clonotype. The V gene is TRBV5-1, the J gene TRBJ1-2, with no clear D. Germline CDR1 is SGHRS and CDR2 is YFSETQ. This CDR3 is 14 amino acids long. V was trimmed by 0 bases and J by 1 base, leaving 7 bases between them. Here the CDR3 reads CASSLDGNNYGYTF. DNA for the CDR3: TGCGCCAGCAGCTTGGATGGAAATAACTATGGCTACACCTTC.

This clonotype was detected many times. The V gene is TRBV7-9, the J gene TRBJ2-7; maybe TRBD2 (7 bases). Germline V gene lookup returns CDR1 SEHNR and CDR2 FQNEAQ (reference sequence). This CDR3 is 15 amino acids long. V dropped 2 bases and J dropped 7 bases, with 18 bases sitting between them. The CDR3 sequence: CASSLSGTIHGEQYV. CDR3 DNA sequence: TGTGCCAGCAGCTTAAGCGGGACAATCCATGGGGAGCAGTACGTC.

This clonotype has more than one count but fewer than ten. The CDR3 loop reads CASSIGGHLSGTQYF. As DNA, the CDR3 is TGTGCCAGTAGTATAGGAGGCCACCTCTCAGGGACCCAGTACTTC. The chain carries TRBV19 and TRBJ2-5; the D is unclear. Trimming pared 1 base from V and 7 bases from J, leaving 16 bases between. Germline CDR1 reads LNHDA; CDR2 reads SQIVND (reference sequence). This CDR3 has 15 amino acids.

This clonotype came up many times. The V and J genes are TRBV2 and TRBJ2-5; the D gene could be TRBD1 or TRBD2 (5 bases each). The CDR3 has 13 residues. CDR1 and CDR2 (germline): SNHLY, FYNNEI. V lost 5 bases and J lost 3, with 10 bases in between. CDR3 DNA: TGTGCCAGCAGTCGGGGCAGGGAAGAGACCCAGTACTTC. Residues: CASSRGREETQYF.

The sample holds many counts of this clonotype. V usage is TRBV10-3 and J usage is TRBJ1-1; perhaps TRBD1 as D (5 bases). The V and J ends lost 8 bases and 5 bases respectively, with 12 bases between them. Per germline, CDR1 ENHRY and CDR2 SYGVKD. CDR3 length equals 12 residues. CDR3 sequence: CAIGTGFTEAFF. The CDR3 DNA reads as TGTGCCATCGGGACGGGGTTTACTGAAGCTTTCTTT.

This clonotype showed up many times. The rearrangement joins TRBV5-1 to TRBJ2-7; 8 nucleotides line up with TRBD1. Trimming cost V 4 bases and J 2 bases; bases outside gene matches: 2. Germline CDR1 reads SGHRS; CDR2 reads YFSETQ. The CDR3 extends over 13 amino acids. For the CDR3, the DNA is TGCGCCAGCAGCCCACAGGGGGCCTACGAGCAGTACTTC. It is translated as CASSPQGAYEQYF.

There are many counts of this clonotype. The gene calls are TRBV7-9 and TRBJ2-4; 7 bases match TRBD2. J lost 1 base, V lost 5 bases, and 5 bases had no gene match. This CDR3 comprises 15 residues. Germline CDR1 reads SEHNR; CDR2 reads FQNEAQ (reference sequence). CDR3 nucleotide sequence: TGTGCCAGCAGCCCCGGGAGGAAGGCCAAAAACATTCAGTACTTC. Translating it yields CASSPGRKAKNIQYF. Full variable domain (outside the CDR3, taken from reference TRBV7-9 and TRBJ2-4): DTGVSQNPRHKITKRGQNVTFRCDPISEHNRLYWYRQTLGQGPEFLTYFQNEAQLEKSRLLSDRFSAERPKGSFSTLEIQRTEQGDSAMYLCASSPGRKAKNIQYFGAGTRLSVL.

This clonotype was seen once. With a much larger clone just one base away, this may be a read error. The CDR3: CSSSFFRQGGHEQYV. The CDR3 coding sequence is TGTTCCAGCAGTTTCTTCCGGCAGGGTGGACACGAGCAGTACGTC. The V and J genes are TRBV28 and TRBJ2-7, with a weak D call TRBD1 (5 bases). This CDR3 region has 15 residues. In germline, CDR1 is MDHEN, CDR2 SYDVKM.

The table lists this clonotype with many counts. The rearrangement links TRBV4-3 to TRBJ2-3, with a weak D call TRBD1 (6 bases). CDR1 and CDR2 (germline): LGHNA, YSLEER. The CDR3 spans 14 residues. Trimming left V 5 bases short and J 8 bases short, with 17 bases between. The CDR3: CASSSPLVGATQYF. CDR3 DNA sequence: TGCGCCAGCAGCTCCCCTCTGGTGGGGGCTACGCAGTATTTT.

This clonotype was detected many times. This chain uses TRBV7-3 with TRBJ2-3; D ambiguous. This CDR3 is 15 amino acids long. Germline-derived CDR1 and CDR2 are SGHTA and FQGTGA. V lost 2 bases and J 3 bases, leaving 12 bases between the germline ends. The CDR3 protein is CASSLGKAFTDTQYF. CDR3 DNA sequence: TGTGCCAGCAGCTTAGGGAAGGCCTTTACAGATACGCAGTATTTT.

The table lists this clonotype with a count of one. A read error may explain this, as a much larger clone is one base away. The chain employs TRBV29-1 and TRBJ1-1; D is undetermined. V lost 7 bases to trimming and J lost 2 bases, with 17 bases between them. Germline assignment: CDR1 SQVTM and CDR2 ANQGSEA. There are 14 residues in the CDR3. The CDR3 nucleotides are TGCAGCGATGGGCATCCGATCGTTAACACTGAAGCTTTCTTT. Protein: CSDGHPIVNTEAFF. The full variable domain, in which reference TRBV29-1 and TRBJ1-1 provide the parts outside the CDR3, is SAVISQKPSRDICQRGTSLTIQCQVDSQVTMMFWYRQQPGQSLTLIATANQGSEATYESGFVIDKFPISRPNLTFSTLTVSNMSPEDSSIYLCSDGHPIVNTEAFFGQGTRLTVV.

This clonotype was observed at least ten times. V is TRBV28 and J is TRBJ1-5; D is unclear. CDR3 size: 13 residues. From germline, CDR1 is MDHEN and CDR2 SYDVKM. Trimming removed 1 base from V and 4 bases from J, with 5 bases in between. The CDR3 sequence is CASSLLWNQPQHF. In nucleotides, the CDR3 is TGTGCCAGCAGTTTATTATGGAATCAGCCCCAGCATTTT.

This clonotype was recorded many times. The chain employs TRBV18 and TRBJ2-5; D is possibly TRBD2 (5 bases). V was shortened by 3 bases and J by 5 bases, with 10 bases between the two germline ends. The germline gives CDR1 KGHSH, CDR2 LQKENI. The CDR3 extends over 13 amino acids. CDR3 nucleotide sequence: TGTGCCAGCTCACCCGGGGTCGTGGAGACCCAGTACTTC. Encoded protein: CASSPGVVETQYF.

This clonotype was seen a few times. The J gene is TRBJ2-2, the V gene TRBV5-1; TRBD2 is a possible D gene (6 bases). Looked up from germline, CDR1 is SGHRS and CDR2 is YFSETQ. The CDR3 runs to 14 residues. With 3 bases removed from V and 6 bases from J, the gap between germline ends came to 12 bases. CDR3 loop: CASSWGLLPGELFF. CDR3 bases: TGCGCCAGCAGCTGGGGACTCCTACCCGGGGAGCTGTTTTTT.

This clonotype has ten or more counts. The V gene is TRBV5-6, the J gene TRBJ1-2; D unresolved. Per germline, CDR1 SGHDT and CDR2 YYEEEE. This CDR3 has 16 residues. V gave up 0 bases and J gave up 2 bases, with 14 bases separating them. CDR3 DNA sequence: TGTGCCAGCAGCTTGGGGACGGGTTTGCAAAACTATGGCTACACCTTC. Translation gives CASSLGTGLQNYGYTF.

This clonotype has a handful of counts. The chain employs TRBV4-2 and TRBJ2-7; 7 bases align to TRBD1. Germline CDR1 is LGHNA and CDR2 is YNFKEQ. This CDR3 is built from 16 residues. Unmatched junction bases numbered 14, after V lost 2 bases and J lost 7 bases. CDR3 nucleotide sequence: TGTGCCAGCAGCCAAAAATTGAGACAGGGTTTGAGGGAGCAGTACTTC. It is translated as CASSQKLRQGLREQYF.

In this sample, this clonotype turned up many times. CDR3 in amino acids: CASSLIPTGELFF. CDR3 nucleotide sequence: TGCGCCAGCAGCTTGATACCCACCGGGGAGCTGTTTTTT. The V gene is TRBV5-1, the J gene TRBJ2-2, with no clear D. This CDR3 spans 13 amino acids. V lost 1 base to trimming and J lost 4 bases, with 5 bases between them. Germline assignment: CDR1 SGHRS and CDR2 YFSETQ.